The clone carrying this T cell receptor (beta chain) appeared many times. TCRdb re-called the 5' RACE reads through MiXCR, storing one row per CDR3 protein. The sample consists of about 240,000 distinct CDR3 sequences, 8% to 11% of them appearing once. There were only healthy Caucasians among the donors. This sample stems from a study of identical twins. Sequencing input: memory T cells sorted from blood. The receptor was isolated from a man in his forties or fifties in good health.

The CDR3 nucleotides are TGCGCCAGCAGCGCCCGACTAGCGGGAGGCTCAGATACGCAGTATTTT. This gives the protein CASSARLAGGSDTQYF. The chain uses TRBV5-1 and TRBJ2-3; 13 bases match TRBD2. Trimming cost V 4 bases and J 4 bases; bases outside gene matches: 6. From germline, CDR1 is SGHRS and CDR2 YFSETQ. The CDR3 has 16 residues.